A selection of T cell receptor beta chains follows, all from one sample in a study of cytomegalovirus exposure and HLA in healthy donors. Profiling relied on immunoSEQ multiplex PCR, and the TCRdb table lists in-frame clones only, not all of them. The sample lists about 130,000 clones; 65% to 80% were seen once. The sequenced sample consisted of PBMCs. The receptors here all came from a man in his forties in good health and CMV-seronegative. CDR3s include the opening cysteine and the closing phenylalanine or tryptophan. A D gene is named only where the DNA matches it firmly. Some rows have no size entry. The others give once, few or many, or a class for an expanded clone.

>13|-|TRBD1|TRBJ2-7|TRBV29-1
TGCAGCGGCGGGGACAGGGGAGCCTACGAGCAGTACTTC
CSGGDRGAYEQYF
>16|-|TRBD1|TRBJ2-5|TRBV4-3
TGCGCCAGCAGCCAAGGACAGGGGCTGGTTGTGGAGACCCAGTACTTC
CASSQGQGLVVETQYF
>17|-|-|TRBJ1-5|TRBV5-6
TGTGCCAGCAGCTCCGGTGGGGGGGTTAGGGCCAATCAGCCCCAGCATTTT
CASSSGGGVRANQPQHF
>16|-|TRBD1|TRBJ2-7|TRBV18
TGTGCCAGCTCACCTCTACAGGGGGCGAATGTGGGCGAGCAGTACTTC
CASSPLQGANVGEQYF
>17|-|TRBD2|TRBJ2-7|TRBV29-1
TGCAGCGTACTCACCGGGACTAGCGGGGTCCACTCCTACGAGCAGTACTTC
CSVLTGTSGVHSYEQYF
>11|-|-|TRBJ2-7|TRBV5-8
TGTGCAAGCGAGGGTCACTACGAGCAGTACTTC
CASEGHYEQYF
>14|-|-|TRBJ2-3|TRBV9
TGTGCCAGCAGCGTAGTCCAGGGCTCAGATACGCAGTATTTT
CASSVVQGSDTQYF
>16|few|-|TRBJ1-1|TRBV19
TGTGCCAGTAGTCCCTTTGGCGGACAGATGAACACTGAAGCTTTCTTT
CASSPFGGQMNTEAFF
>13|-|-|TRBJ2-1|TRBV5-1
TGCGCCAGCAGCCCAGCGGGTAACAATGAGCAGTTCTTC
CASSPAGNNEQFF
>15|-|TRBD2|TRBJ2-7|TRBV19
TGTGCCAGTAGTATAGTAGCGGGAGCATCCTACGAGCAGTACTTC
CASSIVAGASYEQYF
>13|-|-|TRBJ2-7|TRBV7-9
TGTGCCAGCAGCTTAGTTCCGGGATACGAGCAGTACTTC
CASSLVPGYEQYF
>13|-|-|TRBJ1-5|TRBV29-1
TGCAGCGTTGAAGAGGGACTAGGACAGCCCCAGCATTTT
CSVEEGLGQPQHF
>16|-|TRBD2|TRBJ2-1|TRBV5-1
TGCGCCAGCAGCTTGGTCTCGGGGGGGCAATACAATGAGCAGTTCTTC
CASSLVSGGQYNEQFF
>13|few|-|TRBJ1-2|TRBV6-5
TGTGCCAGCAGTCCTGAGGGAGATTATGGCTACACCTTC
CASSPEGDYGYTF
>16|few|TRBD2|TRBJ2-7|TRBV28
TGTGCCAGCAGCCGTACCCCTAGCGGTTCCCTCTACGAGCAGTACTTC
CASSRTPSGSLYEQYF
>17|-|TRBD1|TRBJ2-7|TRBV4-3
TGCGCCAGCAGCCAAGAACCTCGGGGACAGGGCTCCTACGAGCAGTACTTC
CASSQEPRGQGSYEQYF
>14|-|-|TRBJ1-5|TRBV19
TGTGCCAGTAGTATAAGGTCAGGGAATCAGCCCCAGCATTTT
CASSIRSGNQPQHF
>16|once|TRBD1|TRBJ2-1|TRBV28
TGTGCCAGCAGTCCCCCCTGGACAGGGGATCCATCTGAGCAGTTCTTC
CASSPPWTGDPSEQFF
>13|-|-|TRBJ1-1|TRBV4-2
TGTGCCAGCAGCCAAGCCAGGGGCGCTGAAGCTTTCTTT
CASSQARGAEAFF
>13|few|-|TRBJ2-1|TRBV19
TGTGCCAGTAGTATGGTCCGGGAAGGTGAGCAGTTCTTC
CASSMVREGEQFF
>15|-|TRBD2|TRBJ2-1|TRBV28
TGTGCCAGCAGTTTAGGGGCGGGAGGTACCAGAGTTCAGTTCTTC
CASSLGAGGTRVQFF
>15|-|TRBD1|TRBJ2-7|TRBV28
TGTGCCAGCAGTTTTCGGACAGGGGGATCCTACGAGCAGTACTTC
CASSFRTGGSYEQYF
>14|-|-|TRBJ1-1|TRBV5-4
TGTGCCAGCAGCTTTGGGGGGGGGAACACTGAAGCTTTCTTT
CASSFGGGNTEAFF
>14|-|-|TRBJ2-7|TRBV27
TGTGCCAGCAGTAGCCTCGGGAACCCCTACGAGCAGTACTTC
CASSSLGNPYEQYF
>16|-|TRBD2|TRBJ2-7|TRBV18
TGTGCCAGCTCACCACCCGGGACTAGCGGACCCTACGAGCAGTACTTC
CASSPPGTSGPYEQYF
>15|-|-|TRBJ2-1|TRBV11-3
TGTGCCAGCAGCTTAGCGGGAAGCTCCTACAATGAGCAGTTCTTC
CASSLAGSSYNEQFF
>17|-|TRBD1|TRBJ1-1|TRBV4-2
TGTGCCAGCAGCCAAGACGGGACAGGGAGTGATCGCACTGAAGCTTTCTTT
CASSQDGTGSDRTEAFF